This T cell receptor beta chain was obtained from a study of identical twins. Template switching added a universal primer site, and cDNA bore unique molecular identifiers. In TCRdb, the 5' RACE reads were re-called with MiXCR into one record per CDR3 protein. The data show about 690,000 distinct CDR3 sequences, around 6% seen once. Study-level points and caveats: Out-of-frame alpha sequences that twins shared showed excess low generation probability. In monozygotic twins, models underestimated the sharing of out-of-frame TCR alpha.

About this clonotype: What it binds is unknown.

This CDR3 contains 16 residues. From germline, CDR1 is SEHNR and CDR2 FQNEAQ (reference sequence). Trimming stripped 1 base from V and 0 bases from J, with 7 bases between. The sequencing input was naive T cells sorted from blood. The source is a man aged 18 to 35 in good health. The rearrangement joins TRBV7-9 to TRBJ2-6; D ambiguous. The CDR3 region has the DNA TGTGCCAGCAGCTTAGAAAGGCGCTCTGGGGCCAACGTCCTGACTTTC. Translating it yields CASSLERRSGANVLTF.